The 30 T cell receptor beta chains below all came from one sample that was sequenced in a study of post-analysis software for immune sequencing data. Whole-study results and caveats: Among several TRBV segments more frequent in patients than controls were TRBV5-6, TRBV5-1 and TRBV20-1.

Tagging with unique molecular identifiers was a feature of the TCR beta cDNA libraries. From the PCR reads, TCRdb called clonotypes with MiXCR, one entry per CDR3 protein. The data hold 650,000 to 850,000 distinct CDR3 sequences, with 40% to 55% observed a single time. For these receptors, no antigen is known. The sequenced sample was blood. The receptors come from a girl aged 5 to 17 with multiple sclerosis.

The V and J genes are TRBV20-1 and TRBJ1-6, with 7 positions matching TRBD1. Per germline, CDR1 DFQATT and CDR2 SNEGSKA (reference sequence). Trimming removed 6 bases from V and 7 bases from J; junction bases left unmatched: 9. CDR3 size: 14 residues. The CDR3, as DNA: TGCAGTGCAGAGACACAGGGGCAAAATTCACCCCTCCACTTT. The encoded protein is CSAETQGQNSPLHF.

The chain is built from TRBV12-3 or TRBV12-4 and TRBJ2-7; perhaps TRBD1 as D (6 bases). V was cut by 6 bases and J by 2 bases, with 14 bases left in between. This CDR3 comprises 14 residues. The CDR3 DNA follows: TGTGCCAGCAGGACGACGGACAGAACCTACGAGCAGTACTTC. Amino acid sequence: CASRTTDRTYEQYF.

V usage is TRBV20-1 and J usage is TRBJ1-1; the D gene is possibly TRBD1 (6 bases). The V end lost 6 bases, the J end lost 1 base, and 15 bases lay between the germline ends. Germline CDR1 is DFQATT and CDR2 is SNEGSKA (reference sequence). The CDR3 covers 14 residues. This chain's CDR3 is CSAPLQGENTEAFF. The CDR3 DNA follows: TGCAGTGCCCCTCTACAGGGTGAGAACACTGAAGCTTTCTTT.

The rearrangement joins TRBV18 to TRBJ2-7, with 7 bases lining up with TRBD2. The CDR3 contains 16 residues. V was clipped by 1 base and J by 2 bases; unmatched bases: 8. Germline values: CDR1 KGHSH, CDR2 LQKENI. The CDR3 loop reads CASSPLLWREPYEQYF. The CDR3 coding sequence is TGTGCCAGCTCACCACTTCTCTGGCGGGAGCCCTACGAGCAGTACTTC.

The chain combines TRBV6-5 with TRBJ2-7; D perhaps matches TRBD1 (6 bases). The length of the CDR3 is 15 residues. V lost 6 bases to trimming and J lost 1 base, with 16 bases between them. Looked up from germline, CDR1 is MNHEY and CDR2 is SVGAGI. The CDR3 loop reads CASRRQVYPSYEQYF. CDR3 DNA sequence: TGTGCCAGCAGAAGACAGGTGTATCCTTCCTACGAGCAGTACTTC.

The chain carries TRBV6-2 or TRBV6-3 and TRBJ2-7; perhaps TRBD2 as D (5 bases). The germline V gene has CDR1 MNHEY and CDR2 SVGEGT. V lost 0 bases and J 3 bases, leaving 12 bases between the germline ends. The CDR3 is 15 residues long. CDR3 amino acids: CASSYSREGGYEQYF. As DNA, the CDR3 is TGTGCCAGCAGTTACTCGCGAGAGGGCGGCTACGAGCAGTACTTC.

The chain carries TRBV4-3 and TRBJ2-5, with no clear D. CDR1 LGHNA and CDR2 YSLEER come from the germline V gene. V was shortened by 1 base and J by 0 bases, with 9 bases between the two germline ends. The CDR3 totals 15 residues. In DNA, the CDR3 is TGCGCCAGCAGCCAAGTATTCAACGACCAAGAGACCCAGTACTTC. As protein: CASSQVFNDQETQYF.

The chain carries TRBV11-2 and TRBJ1-2; no clear D. CDR1 and CDR2 from the germline V gene are SGHAT and FQNNGV. The CDR3 runs 15 residues. The V gene lost 5 bases and the J gene lost 0 bases, with 13 bases spanning the gap. The CDR3 reads CASSHLGRTNYGYTF. The CDR3 nucleotides are TGTGCCAGCAGCCACCTAGGACGGACTAACTATGGCTACACCTTC.

The genes are TRBV20-1 and TRBJ2-7; D may correspond to TRBD1 or TRBD2 (7 bases each). The ends were cut back, 6 bases at V and 1 base at J, with 19 bases in the middle. Germline CDR1 and CDR2: DFQATT and SNEGSKA (reference sequence). The CDR3 loop spans 15 amino acids. The CDR3 loop reads CSAPAGGGGSYEQYF. The CDR3 DNA sequence: TGCAGTGCCCCAGCAGGGGGAGGGGGATCCTACGAGCAGTACTTC.

The V gene is TRBV30, the J gene TRBJ2-1; TRBD2 aligns across 8 bases. The CDR3 loop spans 14 amino acids. Germline CDR1 and CDR2: GTSNPN and SVGIG (reference sequence). The V gene end was trimmed by 3 bases and the J gene end by 3 bases; junction bases not matched to a gene: 4. The CDR3 region is CAWRGSGSYNEQFF. In DNA, the CDR3 is TGTGCCTGGAGGGGGAGCGGGAGCTACAATGAGCAGTTCTTC.

This clonotype occurred a few times. The V and J genes are TRBV20-1 and TRBJ1-1; no clear D. Germline V gives CDR1 DFQATT, CDR2 SNEGSKA (reference sequence). The CDR3 totals 11 residues. The ends were cut back, 2 bases at V and 6 bases at J, with 7 bases in the middle. For the CDR3, the DNA is TGCAGTGCTAGACCCTTCGCTGAAGCTTTCTTT. It is translated as CSARPFAEAFF.

On this clonotype itself: This clone may be a read error of a much larger clone one base away. The DNA of the CDR3 is TGTGCCAGCAGCGTGGCGGATCCCTCCTACGAGCAGTTCTTC. Translation gives CASSVADPSYEQFF. The chain uses TRBV2 and TRBJ2-1; unclear D gene. V was shortened by 6 bases and J by 10 bases, with 19 bases between the two germline ends. Germline values: CDR1 SNHLY, CDR2 FYNNEI. The CDR3 extends over 14 amino acids.

The chain links TRBV12-3 or TRBV12-4 to TRBJ2-3; D is unclear. Trimming stripped 3 bases from V and 6 bases from J, with 7 bases between. This CDR3 has 12 amino acids. The CDR3 region has the DNA TGTGCCAGCAGTTTCTGGGTCGATACGCAGTATTTT. Translated, it gives CASSFWVDTQYF.

This chain uses TRBV12-5 with TRBJ1-2; 7 positions match TRBD1. V was clipped by 0 bases and J by 7 bases; unmatched bases: 5. CDR1 and CDR2 (germline): LGHNT, FRNRAP. The CDR3 length is 14 residues. CDR3 coding DNA: TGTGCTAGTGGTTTGGTACAGGGGATGAGTGGCTACACCTTC. It is translated as CASGLVQGMSGYTF.

V gene TRBV27 combines with J gene TRBJ2-2, with D perhaps being TRBD1 or TRBD2 (5 bases each). The length of the CDR3 is 15 residues. Between the trimmed V and J ends, which lost 4 bases and 6 bases, there was a span of 15 bases. Germline CDR1 MNHEY, CDR2 SMNVEV (reference sequence). Written as DNA, the CDR3 is TGTGCCAGCAGTTCCAGGGACGCGCCGTCCGGGGAGCTGTTTTTT. It translates to CASSSRDAPSGELFF.

The rearrangement links TRBV10-3 to TRBJ2-7; TRBD2 agrees at 13 bases. The CDR3 has 16 amino acids. The germline V gene encodes CDR1 ENHRY and CDR2 SYGVKD. V dropped 2 bases and J dropped 2; count of bases not matched to a gene: 3. This chain's CDR3 is CAISETSGRGTYEQYF. The CDR3 coding sequence is TGTGCCATCAGTGAGACTAGCGGGAGGGGTACCTACGAGCAGTACTTC.

The chain carries TRBV6-4 and TRBJ2-1; D tentatively reads TRBD1 or TRBD2 (6 bases each). CDR1 and CDR2 (germline): MRHNA, SNTAGT. The ends were cut back, 3 bases at V and 3 bases at J, with 9 bases in the middle. The CDR3 consists of 14 residues. The CDR3 nucleotides are TGTGCCAGCAGTGAGGCGGGACACTACAATGAGCAGTTCTTC. Translated, it gives CASSEAGHYNEQFF.

The table lists this clonotype with a count of one. The chain joins TRBV2 to TRBJ2-3, with D hard to call. The CDR3 sequence is 15 residues long. Germline CDR1 reads SNHLY; CDR2 reads FYNNEI. V gave up 6 bases and J gave up 5 bases, with 18 bases separating them. This CDR3 is CASSPWADPKDTQYF. Written as DNA, the CDR3 is TGTGCCAGCAGCCCCTGGGCGGACCCGAAAGATACGCAGTATTTT. The variable domain in full, completed from reference TRBV2 and TRBJ2-3, reads EPEVTQTPSHQVTQMGQEVILRCVPISNHLYFYWYRQILGQKVEFLVSFYNNEISEKSEIFDDQFSVERPDGSNFTLKIRSTKLEDSAMYFCASSPWADPKDTQYFGPGTRLTVL.

The rearrangement links TRBV15 to TRBJ2-5; 8 nucleotides match TRBD1. V trimming: 3 bases; J trimming: 0 bases; junction bases outside the gene matches: 3. Germline lookup yields CDR1 LNHNV and CDR2 YYDKDF (reference sequence). The CDR3 runs 15 residues. The CDR3 sequence: CATSSGQGHQETQYF. DNA for the CDR3: TGTGCCACCAGCAGCGGACAGGGCCACCAAGAGACCCAGTACTTC.

V and J are TRBV29-1 and TRBJ2-3, with D unclear. The CDR3 consists of 12 residues. Trimming left V 5 bases short and J 2 bases short, with 8 bases between. The V gene's germline CDR1 is SQVTM and CDR2 ANQGSEA. In nucleotides, the CDR3 is TGCAGCGTTTTTCGGAACACAGATACGCAGTATTTT. This codes for CSVFRNTDTQYF.

This chain links TRBV28 with TRBJ2-5; 9 bases line up with TRBD2. The CDR3 covers 16 residues. Germline V gene data show CDR1 as MDHEN and CDR2 as SYDVKM. V shed 0 bases, J shed 3 bases, and the junction held 5 bases outside the gene matches. The DNA of the CDR3 is TGTGCCAGCAGTTTATGGGGACTAGCAGCCGAAGAGACCCAGTACTTC. Translated: CASSLWGLAAEETQYF.

This clonotype was detected only a few times. The genes are TRBV7-2 and TRBJ2-1; no firm D call. The germline CDR1 and CDR2 sequences are SGHTA and FQGNSA. V lost 7 bases, J lost 6 bases, and 13 bases lay in between. This CDR3 region has 13 residues. Here the CDR3 reads CASTRWSPNEQFF. CDR3 DNA sequence: TGTGCCAGCACCCGATGGAGCCCCAATGAGCAGTTCTTC.

This clonotype was seen a few times. The rearrangement uses TRBV15 and TRBJ2-4, with 9 bases lining up with TRBD1. V lost 8 bases, J lost 13 bases, and 27 bases stayed unmatched. Germline CDR1 is LNHNV and CDR2 is YYDKDF (reference sequence). The CDR3 is 18 amino acids. Here the CDR3 reads CATSEEDRGRSPLREQYF. The CDR3 DNA follows: TGTGCCACCTCAGAGGAGGACAGGGGTCGAAGTCCCCTTCGGGAGCAGTACTTC.

This chain connects TRBV3-1 to TRBJ2-5; weak D call: TRBD2 (5 bases). V was clipped by 8 bases and J by 5 bases, with 12 bases between them. The CDR3 extends over 12 amino acids. Germline V gene data show CDR1 as LGHDT and CDR2 as YNNKEL (reference sequence). The chain's CDR3 is CASGPDFETQYF. CDR3 bases: TGTGCCAGCGGTCCGGACTTTGAGACCCAGTACTTC.

This clonotype was seen only a few times. The CDR3 is CASSAGLAGEFAVVETQYF. The DNA for the CDR3 is TGTGCCAGCAGTGCGGGACTAGCGGGAGAGTTTGCGGTCGTCGAGACCCAGTACTTC. The rearrangement uses TRBV6-4 and TRBJ2-5; 14 nucleotides line up with TRBD2. Germline CDR1 reads MRHNA; CDR2 reads SNTAGT. J lost 5 bases, V lost 4 bases, and 15 bases had no gene match. The length of the CDR3 is 19 residues.

This clonotype was found once. The rearrangement uses TRBV20-1 and TRBJ1-2; D unresolved. Germline CDR1 is DFQATT and CDR2 is SNEGSKA (reference sequence). The CDR3 sequence is 12 residues long. V gave up 1 base and J gave up 2 bases, with 5 bases separating them. This CDR3 reads CSARVGNYGYTF. The CDR3 DNA sequence: TGCAGTGCTAGAGTCGGAAACTATGGCTACACCTTC.

V gene TRBV19 combines with J gene TRBJ2-1; D is undetermined. CDR1 and CDR2 (germline): LNHDA, SQIVND (reference sequence). The CDR3 is 14 amino acids. Trimming left V 10 bases short and J 0 bases short, with 13 bases between. The CDR3 bases are TGTGCCACCCGGCCGGCAGGCTCCTACAATGAGCAGTTCTTC. Encoded protein: CATRPAGSYNEQFF.

In its sample, this clonotype was seen once. V and J are TRBV12-3 or TRBV12-4 and TRBJ2-1, with D tentatively TRBD2 (5 bases). The last part of the DNA fits TRBJ2-7 better; the J call may be wrong. This CDR3 is 13 amino acids long. The CDR3 sequence: CASNLADYNEQYF. CDR3 DNA: TGTGCCAGCAATTTGGCTGACTACAATGAGCAGTACTTC.

Only a few counts were recorded for this clonotype. The chain joins TRBV5-1 to TRBJ2-1; TRBD2 agrees at 10 bases. Germline CDR1 is SGHRS and CDR2 is YFSETQ. J gave up 7 bases and V 4 bases, and 14 bases lay outside the gene matches. This CDR3 is built from 17 residues. The CDR3 region has the DNA TGCGCCAGCAGCCCCGGGTCTAGCGGGAGAATTATGAATGAGCAGTTCTTC. This translates into CASSPGSSGRIMNEQFF.

V is TRBV29-1 and J is TRBJ1-1; tentatively, D is TRBD1 (5 bases). The V end was cut by 4 bases, the J end by 6 bases, with 18 bases between. Germline V gene lookup returns CDR1 SQVTM and CDR2 ANQGSEA. The CDR3 runs 14 residues. The CDR3 DNA follows: TGCAGCGTTGGTGGATTAAGGGGAGGATCTGAAGCTTTCTTT. Translation: CSVGGLRGGSEAFF.